Each of the 7 T cell receptor beta chains below was sequenced from the same sample in a study of T-cell reconstitution after alpha-beta-depleted transplantation in children. Unique molecular identifiers tagged the TCRbeta library. TCRdb processed the PCR reads anew with MiXCR; each CDR3 protein has one entry. The table records 540,000 or so distinct CDR3 sequences, 23% of them present only once. Here the sequenced sample was PBMCs, mostly from graft donor cells, taken 360 days after TCRalphabeta/CD19-depleted stem cell transplant. Receptors originate from a boy under two years old who had a stem cell transplant for acute myeloid leukemia, so the T cells may come from the graft donor.

The genes are TRBV24-1 and TRBJ2-2; 8 bases agree with TRBD1. After removal of 5 bases from V and 0 bases from J, the junction contained 1 base not matched to a gene. This CDR3 has 15 amino acids. In germline, CDR1 is KGHDR, CDR2 SFDVKD. CDR3 in DNA: TGTGCCACCAGTGGGGACAGGTCGAACACCGGGGAGCTGTTTTTT. Its translation is CATSGDRSNTGELFF.

J is TRBJ2-1 and V is TRBV24-1; the D gene is possibly TRBD1 (6 bases). V lost 0 bases, J lost 10 bases, and 9 bases lay in between. The V gene's germline CDR1 is KGHDR and CDR2 SFDVKD. CDR3 length: 13 amino acids. CDR3 nucleotide sequence: TGTGCCACCAGTGATTTGAACAGGGCCGAGCAGTTCTTC. It codes for CATSDLNRAEQFF.

This clonotype showed up just a few times. The V and J genes are TRBV20-1 and TRBJ1-2; a weak D match, TRBD1 (6 bases). V lost 1 base, J lost 8 bases, and 17 bases lay in between. Germline V gene data show CDR1 as DFQATT and CDR2 as SNEGSKA (reference sequence). This CDR3 spans 14 amino acids. The CDR3 sequence is CSARVVGRQEGYTF. The CDR3 DNA is TGCAGTGCTAGAGTAGTAGGGCGACAGGAGGGCTACACCTTC.

In its sample, this clonotype was seen a few times. V is TRBV28 and J is TRBJ2-7; D is ambiguous. Germline loops: CDR1 MDHEN, CDR2 SYDVKM. Trimming stripped 4 bases from V and 0 bases from J, with 10 bases between. CDR3 length: 14 amino acids. The CDR3 bases are TGTGCCAGCAGTTCCCAGCTCAGCTCCTACGAGCAGTACGTC. It encodes CASSSQLSSYEQYV.

The CDR3 here is CASRVGTGAPNEQFF. The DNA of the CDR3 is TGTGCCAGCAGAGTCGGGACAGGGGCGCCCAATGAGCAGTTCTTC. The genes are TRBV6-1 and TRBJ2-1, with TRBD1 identical over 10 bases. V dropped 6 bases and J dropped 6; count of bases not matched to a gene: 8. The CDR3 contains 15 residues. Looked up from germline, CDR1 is MNHNS and CDR2 is SASEGT.

The chain carries TRBV7-2 and TRBJ2-6; the D is unclear. With 0 bases removed from V and 0 bases from J, the gap between germline ends came to 9 bases. CDR1 is SGHTA and CDR2 is FQGNSA in the germline V gene. CDR3 length equals 17 residues. CDR3 nucleotide sequence: TGTGCCAGCAGCTTAGCTCACTCTCGCTCTGGGGCCAACGTCCTGACTTTC. It specifies CASSLAHSRSGANVLTF.

This clonotype has at least ten counts. The rearrangement joins TRBV29-1 to TRBJ1-2; D is undetermined. This CDR3 is built from 13 residues. V lost 3 bases and J lost 2, with 10 bases in between. The germline gives CDR1 SQVTM, CDR2 ANQGSEA. CDR3 coding DNA: TGCAGCGTTGACGGAGGAGCAAACTATGGCTACACCTTC. As protein: CSVDGGANYGYTF.